The 8 T cell receptor beta chains reported below all come from one sample, sequenced in a study of CD8 T cells in Susac syndrome. RNA in amounts of about 0.5 to 1 ug was reverse transcribed with random hexamers. Each CDR3 protein is one row after TCRdb ran MiXCR on the immunoSEQ multiplex PCR reads. The table includes about 150,000 distinct CDR3 sequences, about 95% detected once. Material: CD8+ T cells from PBMCs. Source of these receptors: a human donor with Susac syndrome.

For the CDR3, the DNA is TGTGCCAGCAGCGAGACTAGCGGGAGGGCCATTGAGCAGTTCTTC. It is translated as CASSETSGRAIEQFF. The chain employs TRBV9 and TRBJ2-1; 14 bases line up with TRBD2. The CDR3 length is 15 residues. V trimming: 3 bases; J trimming: 9 bases; junction bases outside the gene matches: 5. The V gene's germline CDR1 is SGDLS and CDR2 YYNGEE. Full variable domain (outside the CDR3, taken from reference TRBV9 and TRBJ2-1): DSGVTQTPKHLITATGQRVTLRCSPRSGDLSVYWYQQSLDQGLQFLIQYYNGEERAKGNILERFSAQQFPDLHSELNLSSLELGDSALYFCASSETSGRAIEQFFGPGTRLTVL.

The rearrangement uses TRBV12-3 or TRBV12-4 and TRBJ2-3; D gene unclear. The CDR3 extends over 14 amino acids. With 3 bases removed from V and 0 bases from J, the gap between germline ends came to 7 bases. The CDR3 here is CASSFGPSTDTQYF. CDR3 nucleotides: TGTGCCAGCAGTTTCGGTCCCAGCACAGATACGCAGTATTTT.

This chain links TRBV5-6 with TRBJ2-2; TRBD1 might be the D (7 bases). This CDR3 has 14 amino acids. Germline-derived CDR1 and CDR2 are SGHDT and YYEEEE. Trimming left V 7 bases short and J 3 bases short, with 13 bases between. DNA of the CDR3: TGTGCCAGCCAGGGGGGCAGGTACACCGGGGAGCTGTTTTTT. Its translation: CASQGGRYTGELFF.

The chain combines TRBV7-8 with TRBJ2-5; TRBD2 might be the D (5 bases). The germline CDR1 and CDR2 sequences are SGHVS and FQNEAQ. The CDR3 is 14 residues long. The V gene lost 5 bases and the J gene lost 3 bases, with 13 bases spanning the gap. Here the CDR3 reads CASSPGSGKETQYF. The CDR3 DNA is TGTGCCAGCAGCCCGGGGAGCGGAAAAGAGACCCAGTACTTC.

V and J are TRBV6-5 and TRBJ1-2; D uncertain. V gave up 7 bases and J gave up 0 bases, with 9 bases separating them. Germline values: CDR1 MNHEY, CDR2 SVGAGI. The CDR3 totals 13 residues. CDR3 nucleotide sequence: TGTGCCAGCACGGGGAGAGCTAACTATGGCTACACCTTC. Protein product: CASTGRANYGYTF.

This chain links TRBV9 with TRBJ2-1; 7 nucleotides align to TRBD1. Per the germline V gene, CDR1 is SGDLS and CDR2 is YYNGEE. Trimming at V came to 5 bases and at J to 0 bases, leaving 8 bases not matched to a gene. The CDR3 sequence is 16 residues long. DNA for the CDR3: TGTGCCAGCAGACCTACAGGGGAAGGCTCCTACAATGAGCAGTTCTTC. Encoded protein: CASRPTGEGSYNEQFF.

The chain recombines TRBV12-3 or TRBV12-4 with TRBJ1-5; 7 bases agree with TRBD1. CDR3 length: 14 residues. The V segment lost 5 bases and the J segment 7 bases; nucleotides outside the gene matches: 8. CDR3 coding DNA: TGTGCCAGCAGTCCACAGACAGGGCTACAGCCCCAGCATTTT. The encoded protein is CASSPQTGLQPQHF.

This rearrangement joins TRBV2 to TRBJ2-7; possibly TRBD1 for D (10 bases). Trimming shortened V by 7 bases and J by 6 bases, and 19 bases separated the two germline ends. CDR1 and CDR2 from the germline V gene are SNHLY and FYNNEI. The CDR3 is 14 amino acids. CDR3 residues: CASTSGTGVVEQYF. In nucleotides, the CDR3 is TGTGCCAGCACTAGCGGGACAGGGGTGGTCGAGCAGTACTTC.